Listed below are T cell receptor beta chains from one sample, sequenced in a study of T cell repertoires in cytomegalovirus infection. MiXCR, applied by TCRdb to the reads, yields one record per CDR3 protein. The table lists fewer than 65,000 distinct CDR3 sequences, 20% to 25% of them singletons. These TCRs are of unknown antigen specificity. The source was CD8+ T cells from cultured PBMCs, collected from culture after CMV antigen stimulation. These receptors all stem from a human donor in good health (CMV status not recorded). Some clones in this sample may be carry-over from other donors' samples. Both conserved end residues are part of each CDR3. The D gene is left open where the match is weak. Clone size is not always given. Where it is, it says once, few, many or a class for expanded clones.

cdr3_nt: TGTGCCAGCAGCCCTCTGGGGCTAGCGGGGGATTCCACCGGGGAGCTGTTTTTT
cdr3_aa: CASSPLGLAGDSTGELFF
d_call: TRBD2
j_call: TRBJ2-2
v_call: TRBV7-6
clone_size: -

cdr3_nt: TGTGCCAGCAGTCTTGTACAGCTCCAAGAGACCCAGTACTTC
cdr3_aa: CASSLVQLQETQYF
d_call: -
j_call: TRBJ2-5
v_call: TRBV28
clone_size: -

cdr3_nt: TGTGCCAGCAGCTTTCCTGGGGCTCCGGGGACTGAAGCTTTCTTT
cdr3_aa: CASSFPGAPGTEAFF
d_call: -
j_call: TRBJ1-1
v_call: TRBV7-9
clone_size: few

cdr3_nt: TGTGCCAGCAGCTCTGTAGCGGGGGGGCCGGAGACCCAGTACTTC
cdr3_aa: CASSSVAGGPETQYF
d_call: TRBD2
j_call: TRBJ2-5
v_call: TRBV7-2
clone_size: few

cdr3_nt: TGTGCCACTACGACAGGGATCTCACCCCTCCACTTT
cdr3_aa: CATTTGISPLHF
d_call: TRBD1
j_call: TRBJ1-6
v_call: TRBV6-2/TRBV6-3
clone_size: few

cdr3_nt: TGTGCCAGCGGCCCCTACGAGCAGTACTTC
cdr3_aa: CASGPYEQYF
d_call: -
j_call: TRBJ2-7
v_call: TRBV27
clone_size: few

cdr3_nt: TGTGCCAGCAGCTTACATCAGGGCTCCTACGAGCAGTACTTC
cdr3_aa: CASSLHQGSYEQYF
d_call: -
j_call: TRBJ2-7
v_call: TRBV7-9
clone_size: few

cdr3_nt: TGTGCCAGCAGCCCCGAATCGGAATCGTATTCGCAGTTCTTC
cdr3_aa: CASSPESESYSQFF
d_call: -
j_call: TRBJ2-1
v_call: TRBV7-9
clone_size: medium-sized

cdr3_nt: TGTGCCAGCAGCCCCACCACCGGGACGGAGAACACTGAAGCTTTCTTT
cdr3_aa: CASSPTTGTENTEAFF
d_call: -
j_call: TRBJ1-1
v_call: TRBV7-9
clone_size: few

cdr3_nt: TGTGCCAGCAGTTTAGGGGGATGGGGACAGGGGTCCGAGCAGTACTTC
cdr3_aa: CASSLGGWGQGSEQYF
d_call: TRBD1
j_call: TRBJ2-7
v_call: TRBV28
clone_size: few

cdr3_nt: TGTGCCAGCAGTTTAGGGACAGGGCACACTGAAGCTTTCTTT
cdr3_aa: CASSLGTGHTEAFF
d_call: TRBD1
j_call: TRBJ1-1
v_call: TRBV28
clone_size: -

cdr3_nt: TGTGCCAGCAGTTTCCTTGCGAGGGAGACCCAGTACTTC
cdr3_aa: CASSFLARETQYF
d_call: -
j_call: TRBJ2-5
v_call: TRBV12-3/TRBV12-4
clone_size: -